This TCR beta chain originates from a study of human T cells and chemical hapten exposure. In germline, CDR1 is SEHNR, CDR2 FQNEAQ (reference sequence). V lost 0 bases and J 5 bases, leaving 5 bases between the germline ends. The CDR3 spans 13 residues. Study results and caveats: Patch test score was positively correlated with the counts of TCRs that had expanded at PT1. No alteration of TCRs above 1 in 1000 frequency was seen with DPC sensitization.

As originally analysed: Per sample, the median was roughly 96,000 TCRs, with values from around 25,000 to 690,000. TCRdb re-called the RACE reads with MiXCR, one entry per CDR3 protein. These V and J calls originate from TCRdb's pipeline instead of the authors' own analysis. The table has 95,000 to 150,000 distinct CDR3 sequences, 13% seen once; the top ten hold roughly 3.1%. At least ten counts were recorded for this clonotype. Antigen: not known. Indicated time point: pre-sensitization, week 0. Treatment reported: therapeutic diphenylcyclopropenone sensitization with weekly scalp DPC. Researchers extracted total RNA from unfractionated whole blood.

The source of this sequence is a woman between 18 and 29 years old with alopecia areata. Some clones in this sample may be carry-over from other donors' samples. The sample here was whole blood, taken in connection with sensitization to the hapten diphenylcyclopropenone (DPC). The chain joins TRBV7-9 to TRBJ1-5; D remains ambiguous. DNA for the CDR3: TGTGCCAGCAGCTTAGCAGGCGATCAGCCCCAGCATTTT. It is translated as CASSLAGDQPQHF.